This T cell receptor beta chain was identified in a study of cytomegalovirus exposure and HLA in healthy donors. Study in general: T cells numbering around 200 million yielded approximately 100 million unique TCR beta sequences in an earlier analysis.

Germline trimming cut 4 bases from V and 5 bases from J; bases unmatched to any gene: 5. CDR1 and CDR2 from the germline V gene are MNHEY and SMNVEV (reference sequence). There are 14 residues in the CDR3. Of note for this clone: Its antigen is still unknown.

Researchers ran the PCR with 60 Vbeta and 13 Jbeta primers. Method: immunoSEQ multiplex PCR; TCRdb's copy keeps in-frame clones and lacks some. The table shows roughly 180,000 clones, with approximately 77% occurring only once. Points from the study as a whole: From TCR beta sequences, most subjects' HLA-A and HLA-B alleles were reportedly predicted accurately. When the data were analyzed later, several of the most significant clusters appeared to be linked to common viral pathogens. According to a later analysis, most TCR beta chains associated with CMV appeared HLA-restricted.

This clonotype was sampled from a male donor in good health and CMV-seronegative. The chain couples TRBV27 to TRBJ1-5; 7 bases line up with TRBD1. Material: PBMCs. CDR3 DNA: TGTGCCAGCAGTTCAGCAGGGGGGTATCAGCCCCAGCATTTT. This sequence encodes CASSSAGGYQPQHF.